This entry lists 28 T cell receptor beta chains sequenced from one sample in a study of blood T cell repertoires in COVID-19 (dated by TCRdb to about 2020). Libraries were prepared through the immunoSEQ multiplex PCR assay. Held by TCRdb, this immuneACCESS table contains in-frame sequences only and omits some clones. Under half of the omission traces to an unresolved V gene where checked; the cause of the rest is unknown. For this sample the table gives roughly 250,000 clones, of which around 90% were detected only once. The top ten hold around 0.85% of the sample. Sequences were obtained from PBMCs or T cells enriched from blood (not recorded which). The receptor set was obtained from a man in his fifties or sixties who had been exposed to COVID-19.

The gene calls are TRBV21-1 and TRBJ1-1; the table names TRBD1, a call not compared with the DNA. TRBV21-1 is an annotated pseudogene. The length of the CDR3 is 14 residues. The CDR3 loop is CASSKYTLNTEAFF. DNA of the CDR3: TGTGCCAGCAGCAAATACACCCTGAACACTGAAGCTTTCTTT.

The chain combines TRBV5-4 with TRBJ2-5; 9 bases map to TRBD2. The CDR3 length is 16 residues. Germline lookup yields CDR1 SGHNT and CDR2 YYREEE (reference sequence). The V segment lost 4 bases and the J segment 2 bases; nucleotides outside the gene matches: 9. CDR3 nucleotides: TGTGCCAGCAGCGGTGGTGGGGCGGGAGGGCAAGAGACCCAGTACTTC. Amino acid sequence: CASSGGGAGGQETQYF.

The chain has TRBV30 and TRBJ1-2, with 8 bases lining up with TRBD1. Germline lookup yields CDR1 GTSNPN and CDR2 SVGIG (reference sequence). With 3 bases clipped from V and 3 bases from J, the junction kept 3 bases outside the gene matches. CDR3 size: 13 residues. In DNA form, the CDR3 reads TGTGCCTGGAGGCGGGACAGGTACTATGGCTACACCTTC. This translates into CAWRRDRYYGYTF.

This clone came up once. The chain links TRBV5-1 to TRBJ2-5; TRBD1 matches at 10 bases. CDR3 length: 15 residues. V trimming: 4 bases; J trimming: 4 bases; junction bases outside the gene matches: 7. From germline, CDR1 is SGHRS and CDR2 YFSETQ. This CDR3 reads CASSGGQGSRETQYF. CDR3 in DNA: TGCGCCAGCAGCGGGGGACAGGGGTCAAGAGAGACCCAGTACTTC.

The V gene is TRBV5-1, the J gene TRBJ2-1, with 7 bases identical to TRBD2. From germline, CDR1 is SGHRS and CDR2 YFSETQ. The CDR3 loop spans 16 amino acids. Trimming at V came to 0 bases and at J to 2 bases, leaving 5 bases not matched to a gene. The CDR3 protein is CASSLDPSGAYNEQFF. DNA for the CDR3: TGCGCCAGCAGCTTGGATCCTAGCGGAGCCTACAATGAGCAGTTCTTC.

The chain links TRBV4-2 to TRBJ1-1, with 7 bases identical to TRBD1. J lost 0 bases, V lost 0 bases, and 7 bases had no gene match. This CDR3 has 17 residues. Germline V gene sequence: CDR1 LGHNA, CDR2 YNFKEQ. As DNA, the CDR3 is TGTGCCAGCAGCCAAGACGGCCGGGGACAGCTGAACACTGAAGCTTTCTTT. It is translated as CASSQDGRGQLNTEAFF.

The DNA of the CDR3 is TGTGCCTGGTACAGGGGGCGCTTGAGGGCTGGGGCCAACGTCCTGACTTTC. Its translation is CAWYRGRLRAGANVLTF. This chain joins TRBV30 and TRBJ2-6, with 9 bases matching TRBD1. V was clipped by 5 bases and J by 2 bases; unmatched bases: 10. The length of the CDR3 is 17 residues. Per germline, CDR1 GTSNPN and CDR2 SVGIG (reference sequence).

The chain recombines TRBV29-1 with TRBJ1-3; 7 bases fit TRBD1. The CDR3 sequence is 12 residues long. Losses at the gene ends were 7 bases for V and 2 bases for J; bases not matched to a gene: 2. Germline CDR1 is SQVTM and CDR2 is ANQGSEA. The DNA of the CDR3 is TGCAGCGCTGGGACAGCTGGAAACACCATATATTTT. The encoded protein is CSAGTAGNTIYF.

The J gene is TRBJ2-5, the V gene TRBV7-3; TRBD2 aligns across 8 bases. The V gene's germline CDR1 is SGHTA and CDR2 FQGTGA. The CDR3 covers 15 residues. The V gene end was trimmed by 5 bases and the J gene end by 1 base; junction bases not matched to a gene: 6. The CDR3 DNA follows: TGTGCCAGCAGCCACGGGAGGGGAGGCCAAGAGACCCAGTACTTC. Its protein is CASSHGRGGQETQYF.

The gene calls are TRBV7-6 and TRBJ1-4; the D gene is possibly TRBD1 (6 bases). Trimming cost V 5 bases and J 7 bases, with 14 bases left between them. CDR1 and CDR2 from the germline V gene are SGHVS and FNYEAQ. This CDR3 is 14 amino acids long. The CDR3 DNA follows: TGTGCCAGCAGCACTACAGGGAGCGGTGAAAAACTGTTTTTT. Translating gives CASSTTGSGEKLFF. Full variable domain (missing parts from reference TRBV7-6 and TRBJ1-4): GAGVSQSPRYKVTKRGQDVALRCDPISGHVSLYWYRQALGQGPEFLTYFNYEAQQDKSGLPNDRFSAERPEGSISTLTIQRTEQRDSAMYRCASSTTGSGEKLFFGSGTQLSVL.

The V call is TRBV7-9, the J call TRBJ2-5, with 9 bases aligning to TRBD2. The germline V gene encodes CDR1 SEHNR and CDR2 FQNEAQ (reference sequence). The CDR3 contains 16 residues. The V and J ends lost 3 bases and 6 bases, in that order; junction bases with no gene match: 11. CDR3 nucleotide sequence: TGTGCCAGCAGCTTGCCCGGCGGGAGGGCCGGTAAGACCCAGTACTTC. Protein sequence: CASSLPGGRAGKTQYF.

This chain joins TRBV5-4 and TRBJ2-2; D might be TRBD1 (5 bases). Trimming stripped 2 bases from V and 9 bases from J, with 14 bases between. The CDR3 length is 14 residues. Germline CDR1 SGHNT, CDR2 YYREEE (reference sequence). The CDR3 nucleotides read TGTGCCAGCAGCTTAGAAGGGGTTAACCGGGAGCTGTTTTTT. Translation: CASSLEGVNRELFF.

J is TRBJ1-1 and V is TRBV3-1 (or the pseudogene TRBV3-2); D remains ambiguous. Trimming stripped 3 bases from V and 2 bases from J, with 4 bases between. CDR3 length: 12 residues. Germline V gene sequence: CDR1 LGHDT, CDR2 YNNKEL (reference sequence). Written as DNA, the CDR3 is TGTGCCAGCAGCCAGAGCAACACTGAAGCTTTCTTT. Translation: CASSQSNTEAFF.

This rearrangement joins TRBV7-9 to TRBJ1-2; D is uncertain. V was shortened by 3 bases and J by 7 bases, with 12 bases between the two germline ends. Looked up from germline, CDR1 is SEHNR and CDR2 is FQNEAQ (reference sequence). This CDR3 comprises 13 residues. The CDR3 DNA follows: TGTGCCAGCAGCTTTAGTCGCATCTCTGGCTACACCTTC. Translation gives CASSFSRISGYTF.

This chain uses TRBV29-1 with TRBJ2-4; 8 nucleotides agree with TRBD1. Per the germline V gene, CDR1 is SQVTM and CDR2 is ANQGSEA. J gave up 0 bases and V 1 base, and 2 bases lay outside the gene matches. This CDR3 contains 15 residues. CDR3 residues: CSVEGTGTAKNIQYF. The CDR3 DNA sequence: TGCAGCGTTGAAGGGACAGGGACAGCCAAAAACATTCAGTACTTC.

The chain carries TRBV19 and TRBJ2-4; 11 bases fit TRBD1. There are 18 residues in the CDR3. The germline CDR1 and CDR2 sequences are LNHDA and SQIVND (reference sequence). Trimming removed 7 bases from V and 0 bases from J; junction bases left unmatched: 11. The CDR3 region is CASTFGTGGTVAKNIQYF. In DNA, the CDR3 is TGTGCCAGTACCTTTGGGACAGGGGGTACAGTAGCCAAAAACATTCAGTACTTC.

J is TRBJ1-4 and V is TRBV19; D is ambiguous. The ends were cut back, 0 bases at V and 13 bases at J, with 15 bases in the middle. Germline assignment: CDR1 LNHDA and CDR2 SQIVND (reference sequence). This CDR3 has 14 amino acids. CDR3: CASSIDLEGIRLFF. The CDR3 region has the DNA TGTGCCAGTAGTATAGATCTAGAGGGCATCCGACTGTTTTTT. Full variable domain (outside the CDR3, taken from reference TRBV19 and TRBJ1-4): DGGITQSPKYLFRKEGQNVTLSCEQNLNHDAMYWYRQDPGQGLRLIYYSQIVNDFQKGDIAEGYSVSREKKESFPLTVTSAQKNPTAFYLCASSIDLEGIRLFFGSGTQLSVL.

J is TRBJ2-5 and V is TRBV2, with D tentatively TRBD2 (5 bases). CDR1 and CDR2 from the germline V gene are SNHLY and FYNNEI. The V gene lost 8 bases and the J gene lost 1 base, with 11 bases spanning the gap. The length of the CDR3 is 13 residues. The CDR3 coding sequence is TGTGCCAGCCGCGAGGGCCCCCAAGAGACCCAGTACTTC. Amino acid sequence: CASREGPQETQYF.

This clone was seen just once. The V call is TRBV7-8, the J call TRBJ2-1, with TRBD2 matching 9 bases. The germline V gene encodes CDR1 SGHVS and CDR2 FQNEAQ. V lost 3 bases, J lost 10 bases, and 4 bases stayed unmatched. The CDR3 sequence is 13 residues long. As DNA, the CDR3 is TGTGCCAGCAGCTTGGGACTAGCATACGAGCAGTTCTTC. It specifies CASSLGLAYEQFF. Together with reference TRBV7-8 and TRBJ2-1, the CDR3 gives the full variable domain: GAGVSQSPRYKVAKRGQDVALRCDPISGHVSLFWYQQALGQGPEFLTYFQNEAQLDKSGLPSDRFFAERPEGSVSTLKIQRTQQEDSAVYLCASSLGLAYEQFFGPGTRLTVL.

This chain links TRBV18 with TRBJ1-4; the match to TRBD1 covers 7 bases. The CDR3 covers 15 residues. With V trimmed by 3 bases and J by 7 bases, 8 bases remained unmatched. CDR1 and CDR2 (germline): KGHSH, LQKENI. CDR3 region: CASSPPTGASEKLFF. The CDR3 region has the DNA TGTGCCAGCTCACCTCCCACAGGGGCTAGTGAAAAACTGTTTTTT.

V gene TRBV21-1 combines with J gene TRBJ1-6. TRBV21-1 is a documented pseudogene. The CDR3 is made up of 17 amino acids. The CDR3: CASSPSKGGAGNSPLHF. CDR3 sequence (DNA): TGTGCCAGCAGCCCAAGTAAAGGAGGGGCAGGGAATTCACCCCTCCACTTT.

The rearrangement uses TRBV20-1 and TRBJ1-5; D is perhaps TRBD1 (6 bases). V shed 3 bases and J shed 3 bases, with 12 bases lying between them. CDR3 size: 14 residues. Germline CDR1 is DFQATT and CDR2 is SNEGSKA (reference sequence). Here the CDR3 DNA reads TGCAGTGCTAGTCACAGGGACTACAATCAGCCCCAGCATTTT. It codes for CSASHRDYNQPQHF.

The gene calls are TRBV11-1 and TRBJ2-3; maybe TRBD1 (6 bases). Germline V gives CDR1 SGHAT, CDR2 FQDESV (reference sequence). CDR3 length equals 15 residues. Between the trimmed V and J ends, which lost 8 bases and 0 bases, there was a span of 15 bases. The CDR3 sequence: CASGFGTSSTDTQYF. The CDR3 DNA follows: TGTGCCAGCGGTTTCGGGACATCTAGCACAGATACGCAGTATTTT.

CDR3 in amino acids: CASSRQGMSPLHF. DNA of the CDR3: TGTGCCAGCAGTCGACAGGGTATGTCACCCCTCCACTTT. The V and J genes are TRBV6-5 and TRBJ1-6, with TRBD1 matching 7 bases. J lost 10 bases, V lost 5 bases, and 5 bases had no gene match. In germline, CDR1 is MNHEY, CDR2 SVGAGI. CDR3 size: 13 residues.

V is TRBV9 and J is TRBJ2-7, with D maybe TRBD2 (5 bases). The CDR3 totals 14 residues. Germline CDR1 and CDR2: SGDLS and YYNGEE. Trimming removed 1 base at V and 6 bases at J, with 14 bases between. CDR3 protein: CASSVRPGGGEQYF. The CDR3, as DNA: TGTGCCAGCAGCGTACGTCCTGGAGGCGGCGAGCAGTACTTC.

The chain joins TRBV2 to TRBJ1-1; D ambiguous. Germline CDR1 and CDR2: SNHLY and FYNNEI. The CDR3 sequence is 13 residues long. V lost 6 bases and J lost 2, with 10 bases in between. As DNA, the CDR3 is TGTGCCAGCAGCAACACAGAAAACACTGAAGCTTTCTTT. It specifies CASSNTENTEAFF.

The chain links TRBV27 to TRBJ1-3; 8 nucleotides align to TRBD1. The V gene end was trimmed by 6 bases and the J gene end by 4 bases; junction bases not matched to a gene: 8. The germline V gene has CDR1 MNHEY and CDR2 SMNVEV (reference sequence). The CDR3 extends over 15 amino acids. CDR3 region: CASRLRQGLGNTIYF. CDR3 bases: TGTGCCAGCAGACTCCGACAGGGGTTAGGAAACACCATATATTTT.

This chain joins TRBV27 and TRBJ2-7; 10 bases align to TRBD2. This CDR3 comprises 16 residues. Trimming removed 4 bases from V and 4 bases from J; junction bases left unmatched: 10. Germline CDR1 reads MNHEY; CDR2 reads SMNVEV (reference sequence). The DNA for the CDR3 is TGTGCCAGCAGTTGCCTAGCGGGAGTTCGCGTTTACGAGCAGTACGTC. It translates to CASSCLAGVRVYEQYV.